This TCR beta chain comes out of a study of T cell changes during pregnancy in multiple sclerosis. Germline trimming cut 4 bases from V and 4 bases from J; bases unmatched to any gene: 13. The CDR3 contains 16 residues. Germline CDR1 is MDHEN and CDR2 is SYDVKM. Clones were read by immunoSEQ multiplex PCR, and TCRdb kept only the in-frame ones, dropping some. This sample has 49,000 or so clones; about 91% occur once, and the top ten carry approximately 2%. The chain combines TRBV28 with TRBJ2-7, with 7 nucleotides matching TRBD1. The material sequenced was peripheral blood, taken in the third trimester of pregnancy. This receptor was obtained from a female donor with multiple sclerosis, enrolled in a pregnancy study. The CDR3 spells CASSYIDRVLHYEQYF. CDR3 nucleotide sequence: TGTGCCAGCAGTTATATCGACAGGGTTCTTCATTACGAGCAGTACTTC.